One sample yielded the 20 T cell receptor beta chains listed below, sequenced in a study of OX40 agonist ivuxolimab in advanced cancers. Assay used: immunoSEQ multiplex PCR; TCRdb lists only in-frame clones, some missing. The repertoire holds 75,000 to 90,000 clones, more than 90% seen once, with about 0.7% in the top ten. The sequencing used CD4+ or CD8+ T cells sorted from blood, collected in a trial of the OX40 agonist ivuxolimab. These receptors were obtained from an adult with an advanced solid tumor such as melanoma, head and neck, liver or kidney cancer.

The chain couples TRBV6-1 to TRBJ1-1, with TRBD1 matching over 7 bases. This CDR3 comprises 12 residues. Germline-derived CDR1 and CDR2 are MNHNS and SASEGT. With V trimmed by 5 bases and J by 10 bases, 7 bases remained unmatched. CDR3 sequence reads: CASSLEGAAAFF. The CDR3 nucleotides read TGTGCCAGCAGTCTAGAGGGGGCGGCAGCTTTCTTT.

The chain employs TRBV6-1 and TRBJ2-2; D possibly uses TRBD1 or TRBD2 (5 bases each). CDR3 size: 15 residues. The V end was cut by 5 bases, the J end by 4 bases, with 14 bases between. CDR1 and CDR2 (germline): MNHNS, SASEGT. CDR3 bases: TGTGCCAGCAGTTCCCCCTGGGGGATCACCGGGGAGCTGTTTTTT. Its translation: CASSSPWGITGELFF.

V gene TRBV19 combines with J gene TRBJ2-3; 9 bases are a match to TRBD1. The V and J ends lost 7 bases and 3 bases, in that order; junction bases with no gene match: 11. This CDR3 is 16 amino acids long. Germline V gene data show CDR1 as LNHDA and CDR2 as SQIVND (reference sequence). CDR3 amino acids: CASTITGTGRTDTQYF. The CDR3 nucleotides are TGTGCCAGTACCATCACCGGGACAGGGAGGACAGATACGCAGTATTTT. The variable domain in full, with the rest retrieved from reference TRBV19 and TRBJ2-3, is DGGITQSPKYLFRKEGQNVTLSCEQNLNHDAMYWYRQDPGQGLRLIYYSQIVNDFQKGDIAEGYSVSREKKESFPLTVTSAQKNPTAFYLCASTITGTGRTDTQYFGPGTRLTVL.

The rearrangement joins TRBV7-2 to TRBJ2-7; the match to TRBD1 covers 7 bases. CDR3 length: 15 residues. Germline V CDR1 and CDR2: SGHTA, FQGNSA. Germline trimming cut 5 bases from V and 2 bases from J; bases unmatched to any gene: 9. In DNA form, the CDR3 reads TGTGCCAGCAGCGCCCAGGGACAGCTCACCTACGAGCAGTACTTC. This translates into CASSAQGQLTYEQYF.

This clone has only one observation. The chain employs TRBV5-1 and TRBJ2-3; maybe TRBD2 (5 bases). V was pared by 0 bases and J by 2 bases, with 16 bases between. The CDR3 is 17 amino acids. Germline V CDR1 and CDR2: SGHRS, YFSETQ. CDR3 coding DNA: TGCGCCAGCAGCTTGGACCCGCGGAGGTCTCACACAGATACGCAGTATTTT. Residues: CASSLDPRRSHTDTQYF.

This clone showed up just once. The chain has TRBV27 and TRBJ2-2; D is uncertain. The CDR3 length is 14 residues. Germline assignment: CDR1 MNHEY and CDR2 SMNVEV (reference sequence). The ends were cut back, 6 bases at V and 1 base at J, with 9 bases in the middle. CDR3 bases: TGTGCCAGCAGCCGGACGGGGAACACCGGGGAGCTGTTTTTT. Amino acids: CASSRTGNTGELFF.

The V call is TRBV10-1, the J call TRBJ2-3; possibly TRBD2 for D (5 bases). Germline V gene sequence: CDR1 WNHNN, CDR2 SYGVQD (reference sequence). This CDR3 region has 14 residues. The ends were cut back, 3 bases at V and 3 bases at J, with 10 bases in the middle. The CDR3 bases are TGCGCCAGCAGTGAAGGTACGGGAACAGATACGCAGTATTTT. This gives the protein CASSEGTGTDTQYF.

This clone was counted a single time. The chain employs TRBV10-1 and TRBJ2-7, with D possibly being TRBD1 (6 bases). CDR3 length: 13 amino acids. The germline V gene has CDR1 WNHNN and CDR2 SYGVQD (reference sequence). V shed 6 bases and J shed 1 base, with 10 bases lying between them. This CDR3 is CASSPGQSYEQYF. The CDR3 nucleotides read TGCGCCAGCAGCCCTGGACAGTCCTACGAGCAGTACTTC.

This chain connects TRBV7-2 to TRBJ2-3; a possible D gene is TRBD1 (5 bases). CDR3 size: 15 residues. The V and J ends lost 5 bases and 0 bases respectively, with 12 bases between them. Germline values: CDR1 SGHTA, CDR2 FQGNSA. CDR3 protein: CASSPRPGSTDTQYF. For the CDR3, the DNA is TGTGCCAGCAGCCCTCGCCCAGGGAGCACAGATACGCAGTATTTT. The full variable domain, in which reference TRBV7-2 and TRBJ2-3 provide the parts outside the CDR3, is GAGVSQSPSNKVTEKGKDVELRCDPISGHTALYWYRQSLGQGLEFLIYFQGNSAPDKSGLPSDRFSAERTGGSVSTLTIQRTQQEDSAVYLCASSPRPGSTDTQYFGPGTRLTVL.

This clone was seen a few times. The V gene is TRBV2, the J gene TRBJ1-1; D unresolved. The CDR3 is 13 amino acids. Germline CDR1 SNHLY, CDR2 FYNNEI. Trimming cost V 6 bases and J 1 base, with 9 bases left between them. CDR3 protein: CASRDVQNTEAFF. The CDR3 bases are TGTGCCAGCAGGGATGTCCAGAACACTGAAGCTTTCTTT.

The chain is built from TRBV7-3 and TRBJ2-5; TRBD1 matches at 8 bases. Germline V gene data show CDR1 as SGHTA and CDR2 as FQGTGA. Trimming at V came to 1 base and at J to 5 bases, leaving 6 bases not matched to a gene. The CDR3 extends over 15 amino acids. The CDR3 is CASSLSSRGLETQYF. The CDR3 DNA is TGTGCCAGCAGCTTAAGTAGCAGGGGGCTTGAGACCCAGTACTTC.

The chain links TRBV28 to TRBJ2-3; D unclear. Germline V gene data show CDR1 as MDHEN and CDR2 as SYDVKM. The V end was cut by 6 bases, the J end by 1 base, with 11 bases between. CDR3 size: 14 residues. The CDR3 is CASRGSPRTDTQYF. In DNA, the CDR3 is TGTGCCAGCAGGGGCAGCCCCCGCACAGATACGCAGTATTTT.

The genes are TRBV29-1 and TRBJ2-7; no definite D call. The germline CDR1 and CDR2 sequences are SQVTM and ANQGSEA. The CDR3 is 13 residues long. Trimming pared 4 bases from V and 6 bases from J, leaving 16 bases between. The CDR3 nucleotides are TGCAGCGTTGGGCTAGTCCCCTCCGGCGAGCAGTACTTC. Translated, it gives CSVGLVPSGEQYF.

The chain uses TRBV6-1 and TRBJ2-3, with 11 bases that match TRBD2. This CDR3 comprises 16 residues. The germline CDR1 and CDR2 sequences are MNHNS and SASEGT. J lost 0 bases, V lost 4 bases, and 3 bases had no gene match. The CDR3: CASSAGLAASTDTQYF. For the CDR3, the DNA is TGTGCCAGCAGTGCGGGACTAGCGGCTAGCACAGATACGCAGTATTTT.

V usage is TRBV7-3 and J usage is TRBJ2-5; D tentatively fits TRBD1 or TRBD2 (5 bases each). The CDR3 is made up of 14 amino acids. CDR1 is SGHTA and CDR2 is FQGTGA in the germline V gene. Trimming pared 4 bases from V and 2 bases from J, leaving 11 bases between. The DNA of the CDR3 is TGTGCCAGCAGCTCGGCCGGGGCTCAAGAGACCCAGTACTTC. Protein sequence: CASSSAGAQETQYF.

The chain has TRBV11-2 and TRBJ2-7; TRBD2 matches 9 bases. This CDR3 spans 16 amino acids. Germline V gives CDR1 SGHAT, CDR2 FQNNGV. V dropped 7 bases and J dropped 0; count of bases not matched to a gene: 10. CDR3 coding DNA: TGTGCCAGCACCCAGCCCCTAGCGGGGAACTCCTACGAGCAGTACTTC. The encoded protein is CASTQPLAGNSYEQYF.

This chain uses TRBV18 with TRBJ2-3; 8 nucleotides match TRBD1. V lost 5 bases and J lost 2; bases outside the gene matches: 9. The CDR3 length is 16 residues. Germline CDR1 reads KGHSH; CDR2 reads LQKENI. Here the CDR3 reads CASSTRQGTNTDTQYF. The DNA for the CDR3 is TGTGCCAGCTCAACAAGACAGGGGACGAACACAGATACGCAGTATTTT.

The CDR3 DNA sequence: TGTGCCAGCAGCTTAGCCCCGTCGACAGGAACTAATGAAAAACTGTTTTTT. Its protein is CASSLAPSTGTNEKLFF. The chain uses TRBV7-2 and TRBJ1-4, with D possibly TRBD1 on 6 matching bases. From germline, CDR1 is SGHTA and CDR2 FQGNSA. Trimming shortened V by 0 bases and J by 1 base, and 12 bases separated the two germline ends. The CDR3 runs to 17 residues.

V gene TRBV5-6 combines with J gene TRBJ1-1; TRBD1 agrees at 7 bases. This CDR3 contains 14 residues. The V segment lost 3 bases and the J segment 0 bases; nucleotides outside the gene matches: 2. Germline V gene sequence: CDR1 SGHDT, CDR2 YYEEEE. The CDR3 region has the DNA TGTGCCAGCAGCTCGGACAGGCTGAACACTGAAGCTTTCTTT. It translates to CASSSDRLNTEAFF.

The chain employs TRBV5-6 and TRBJ2-6; a possible D gene is TRBD1 (6 bases). Trimming cost V 5 bases and J 0 bases, with 18 bases left between them. Germline CDR1 SGHDT, CDR2 YYEEEE. This CDR3 comprises 18 residues. The CDR3 is CASSTEGQMFSGANVLTF. In DNA, the CDR3 is TGTGCCAGCAGTACAGAAGGACAGATGTTCTCTGGGGCCAACGTCCTGACTTTC.